The sequence of this T cell receptor (beta chain) was determined in a study of T cells in localized non-small cell lung cancer. Germline assignment: CDR1 SGHDN and CDR2 FVKESK. CDR3 length: 15 amino acids. Trimming shortened V by 1 base and J by 7 bases, and 11 bases separated the two germline ends. For this clone: Its antigen is not known.

Data came from immunoSEQ multiplex PCR; TCRdb stores just in-frame clones and leaves some out. The sample gives under 2,000 clones, 35% to 50% of which show up once; around 10% is in the top ten. Study results and caveats: Exceeding tumor, uninvolved adjacent lung had the highest T cell clonality.

The sample in question was lung tumor tissue, obtained before any cancer treatment. This sequence joins TRBV14 and TRBJ1-6; D gene ambiguous. The clonotype originates from a woman aged 35 to 70 with stage I lung adenocarcinoma. The DNA of the CDR3 is TGTGCCAGCAGCCAAGGGCCAGGCCTAAATTCACCCCTCCACTTT. As protein: CASSQGPGLNSPLHF.